Shown below are 12 T cell receptor beta chains from a single sample sequenced in a study of shared clonotypes between healthy human individuals. Assay: immunoSEQ multiplex PCR; the TCRdb copy retains only in-frame clones and omits some. The sample lists nearly 2 million clones; less than 95% were seen once. Selected positively for CCR7 and CD45RO-negative, naive CD8 cells excluded terminally differentiated effector memory CD45RA+ cells. Sequencing used naive CD8+ T cells sorted from blood. The receptors originated from a man in his late teens or twenties in good health.

As to this clone: A junction boundary mismatches the germline segment, possibly from a read error. This chain joins TRBV7-9 and TRBJ2-7; possibly TRBD1 for D (6 bases). The CDR3 is 14 residues long. CDR1 and CDR2 from the germline V gene are SEHNR and FQNEAQ (reference sequence). DNA for the CDR3: TGTGCCAGCAGCTTATTAGGCCGTGGGGGCGAGGAGTACTTC. Amino acids: CASSLLGRGGEEYF.

The chain recombines TRBV14 with TRBJ1-5; D unclear. The V gene lost 1 base and the J gene lost 6 bases, with 10 bases spanning the gap. In germline, CDR1 is SGHDN, CDR2 FVKESK. The CDR3 length is 14 residues. The CDR3 DNA sequence: TGTGCCAGCAGCCAAGGGGGAGGGATTCAGCCCCAGCATTTT. Encoded protein: CASSQGGGIQPQHF.

The chain combines TRBV4-1 with TRBJ2-2; 11 positions match TRBD2. Germline values: CDR1 MGHRA, CDR2 YSYEKL. The junction had 0 bases not matched to a gene; V was cut back by 2 bases and J by 4 bases. The CDR3 length is 15 residues. The CDR3 DNA reads TGCGCCAGCAGCCAAACTAGCGGGAGCACCGGGGAGCTGTTTTTT. Its protein is CASSQTSGSTGELFF.

The chain carries TRBV25-1 and TRBJ2-7, with 7 bases aligning to TRBD1. The CDR3 extends over 16 amino acids. Germline CDR1 reads MGHDK; CDR2 reads SYGVNS. The trim removed 4 bases at V and 2 bases at J, leaving 11 bases unmatched. This CDR3 reads CASSARGQYLTYEQYF. The DNA for the CDR3 is TGTGCCAGCAGTGCCCGGGGACAGTATCTAACCTACGAGCAGTACTTC.

The gene calls are TRBV7-3 and TRBJ2-2; D gene uncertain. The CDR3 extends over 16 amino acids. Trimming left V 2 bases short and J 1 base short, with 11 bases between. Germline V gives CDR1 SGHTA, CDR2 FQGTGA. The CDR3 sequence: CASSLFGQENTGELFF. The CDR3 region has the DNA TGTGCCAGCAGCTTATTCGGGCAGGAGAACACCGGGGAGCTGTTTTTT.

In DNA form, the CDR3 reads TGTGCCAGCAGCGATGGACAGGGGGTCCCCTACGAGCAGTACTTC. Amino acid sequence: CASSDGQGVPYEQYF. The gene calls are TRBV9 and TRBJ2-7; TRBD1 matches at 10 bases. Germline CDR1 is SGDLS and CDR2 is YYNGEE. The CDR3 runs to 15 residues. The V and J ends lost 3 bases and 2 bases, in that order; junction bases with no gene match: 5.

The chain links TRBV19 to TRBJ1-5; TRBD1 matches 9 bases. CDR3 length: 14 residues. Germline lookup yields CDR1 LNHDA and CDR2 SQIVND (reference sequence). V shed 6 bases, J shed 11 bases, and the junction held 11 bases outside the gene matches. CDR3 sequence (DNA): TGTGCCAGTAGCGGTTTCGGACAGGGGCTATCCCAGCATTTT. It codes for CASSGFGQGLSQHF.

The CDR3 reads CASSWGQGPEAFF. The CDR3 DNA is TGTGCCAGCAGTTGGGGACAGGGCCCTGAAGCTTTCTTT. This sequence joins TRBV27 and TRBJ1-1; 9 bases are shared with TRBD1. Trimming removed 4 bases from V and 6 bases from J; junction bases left unmatched: 3. From germline, CDR1 is MNHEY and CDR2 SMNVEV (reference sequence). This CDR3 spans 13 amino acids.

J is TRBJ2-3 and V is TRBV2; the match to TRBD2 covers 8 bases. The CDR3 has 16 residues. The V segment lost 1 base and the J segment 3 bases; nucleotides outside the gene matches: 6. Looked up from germline, CDR1 is SNHLY and CDR2 is FYNNEI. The DNA of the CDR3 is TGTGCCAGCAGTGAAGAACCGGGAGGGAGGACAGATACGCAGTATTTT. It specifies CASSEEPGGRTDTQYF.

Regarding this clone: The identical CDR3 is also encoded by other nucleotide sequences in the sample. The rearrangement uses TRBV27 and TRBJ1-1; the D gene is possibly TRBD1 (5 bases). Looked up from germline, CDR1 is MNHEY and CDR2 is SMNVEV (reference sequence). The CDR3 loop spans 13 amino acids. The V end lost 4 bases, the J end lost 5 bases, and 11 bases lay between the germline ends. CDR3 nucleotide sequence: TGTGCCAGCAGTTACGGGGGAGGGACTGAAGCTTTCTTT. It translates to CASSYGGGTEAFF.

The CDR3 is CASSPEQGTYYEQYF. The CDR3 DNA is TGTGCCAGCAGCCCAGAACAGGGGACTTATTACGAGCAGTACTTC. This rearrangement joins TRBV27 to TRBJ2-7; D might be TRBD1 (7 bases). Germline-derived CDR1 and CDR2 are MNHEY and SMNVEV (reference sequence). The CDR3 runs to 15 residues. V lost 6 bases and J 4 bases, leaving 19 bases between the germline ends.

A note on this clone: Different DNA sequences within this sample yield the same CDR3. This chain links TRBV19 with TRBJ2-1; D possibly matches TRBD1 or TRBD2 (5 bases each). The germline V gene has CDR1 LNHDA and CDR2 SQIVND (reference sequence). This CDR3 region has 11 residues. V dropped 4 bases and J dropped 7 bases, with 5 bases sitting between them. CDR3 coding DNA: TGTGCCAGTAGTAGGGGGAATGAGCAGTTCTTC. Translation gives CASSRGNEQFF.